The text below deals with one TCR beta chain. This clonotype was recorded many times. The specificity of this receptor is unknown. Base qualities are missing; no much larger clone stands one base away. V ends up 3 bases short and J 2 bases short, with an unmatched junction base count of 2. CDR1 and CDR2 are drawn from the germline V gene (reference sequence): GTSNPN, SVGIG. Measured from the cysteine to the phenylalanine, the CDR3 is 14 residues long. CDR3 DNA is the only sequence kept; it has 42 bases, read in frame from the first base. This sample is part of a study of T cells in Graves' hyperthyroidism and ophthalmopathy (dated by TCRdb to the late 2010s). A note on the overall study: Peripheral blood samples were taken at the time of initial diagnosis, prior to any treatment. The paper reports TCR Vbeta CDR3 sequencing of about 140 peripheral blood samples: under 45 ophthalmopathy, roughly 80 hyperthyroidism and around 17 progressor patients. Following sampling, methimazole starting at 30 mg daily was given to hyperthyroidism patients, and high-dose intravenous methylprednisolone was given to ophthalmopathy patients. Whether ophthalmopathy could be predicted prospectively was tested in an independent validation cohort made up of 18 hyperthyroidism patients plus 17 patients who later progressed to ophthalmopathy. The roughly 90 discovery patients were divided at random into training and test sets in a 7:3 ratio. In addition, the study compared T-cell repertoires in thyroid tissue and in blood from about six Graves' hyperthyroidism patients. TCR V-J signatures able to tell the groups apart were searched for in a discovery cohort of approximately 95 patients, of whom more than 40 had Graves' ophthalmopathy and 57 had stable Graves' hyperthyroidism. Beyond this particular receptor, the publication reports: During validation, the model predicted progression to ophthalmopathy a median of approximately 6.5 months ahead of onset, with more than 60% sensitivity and about 75% specificity. No statistical method was used to set the sample size in advance, and investigators knew the group allocation. In cross-validation, a model built on a 13 V-J signature told ophthalmopathy apart from stable hyperthyroidism with over 85% sensitivity and roughly 83% specificity, and in testing the same model reached 80%/75%. Blood samples also contained most of the expanded thyroid clonotypes (frequency above 0.001), which suggests that blood repertoires may reflect thyroid immune responses.

Stable Graves' hyperthyroidism was defined as the absence of progression to ophthalmopathy over 18 months of follow-up. The hyperthyroidism patients were between 18 and 65 years old and newly diagnosed, with a disease duration of less than 2 months. Any patient with an uncontrolled infection, another autoimmune disease, pregnancy or lactation was excluded. Clinical symptoms, serum thyroxine and TRAb, thyroid ultrasound, and orbital computed tomography formed the basis for the diagnoses. PBMCs were separated from roughly 10 ml of fresh peripheral blood using Ficoll-Paque density gradient centrifugation. Total RNA was extracted with Trizol reagent, and quality was checked on an Agilent 2100 Bioanalyzer. The TCR beta CDR3 regions were amplified from the RNA transcripts. For the first round of RT-PCR on the TCR CDR3, the HTBI primer set was used together with the Qiagen OneStep RT-PCR kit. Libraries were constructed in a second round of multiplex PCR, after which size selection and purification were carried out. Sequencing of the libraries was done on an Illumina HiSeq2000 using paired-end 100 bp reads. The paper's data handling went like this. SOAPnuke was used to process the raw data, with reads discarded if the reads contained adapters or uncalled bases, had a mean Phred below 15, or lacked an exact constant-primer or identifier match. High-quality paired reads were merged with COPE v1.2.5, and unique nucleotide sequences were defined as clonotypes. MiTCR v1.1 was used to align the clonotypes against IMGT TRBV, TRBD and TRBJ reference segments. Analysis was restricted to V-J combinations with a frequency above 0.0001, which covered just over 98% of repertoires. The TCS score was defined as the ratio of F50 (clonal expansion) to E x V (chaos), calculated using BLOSUM62-based TCRdist between CDR3 peptides within each V-J. Welch's t-statistics and random forest reduced around 520 V-J features to about 12, which were used in a naive Bayes classifier (R e1071). TCRdb reanalyzed the raw reads on its own, using fastp at Q25 for trimming and MiXCR for clone calling, and kept in-frame beta chains. Each record represents a unique CDR3 protein, reported with the most common genes and DNA among its rows. In this record, the V and J calls reflect TCRdb's handling and not the investigators' own analysis. The sample table holds roughly 570,000 distinct CDR3 sequences, of which approximately 14% were seen once. Around 6.6% of the sample is held by the ten biggest clonotypes.

The V gene is TRBV30 and the J gene is TRBJ2-1, and 9 junction bases match TRBD2. The clonotype comes from a woman in her 30s with Graves' hyperthyroidism. The sequenced sample was blood. CDR3 protein: CAWRGLAPYNEQFF. The DNA sequence reads TGTGCCTGGAGGGGACTAGCCCCCTACAATGAGCAGTTCTTC.